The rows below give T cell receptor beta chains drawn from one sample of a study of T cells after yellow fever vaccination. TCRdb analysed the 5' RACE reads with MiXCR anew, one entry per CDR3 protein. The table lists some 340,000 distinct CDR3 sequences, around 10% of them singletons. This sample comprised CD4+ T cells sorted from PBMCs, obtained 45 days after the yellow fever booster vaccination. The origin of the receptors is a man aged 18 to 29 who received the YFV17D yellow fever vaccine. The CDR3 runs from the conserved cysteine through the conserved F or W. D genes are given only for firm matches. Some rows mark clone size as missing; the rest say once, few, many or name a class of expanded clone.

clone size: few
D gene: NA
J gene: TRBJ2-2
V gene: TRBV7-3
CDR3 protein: CASSPRFGSGELFF
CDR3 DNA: TGTGCCAGCAGCCCGAGATTCGGCTCCGGGGAGCTGTTTTTT

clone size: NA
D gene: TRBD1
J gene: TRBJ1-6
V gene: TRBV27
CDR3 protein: CASSYSRDRFWALHF
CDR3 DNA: TGTGCCAGCAGTTATTCCCGGGACAGGTTCTGGGCCCTCCACTTT

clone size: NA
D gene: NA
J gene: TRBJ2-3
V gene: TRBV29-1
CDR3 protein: CSVEDRVIAGMDTQYF
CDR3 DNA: TGCAGCGTTGAAGATCGGGTGATCGCAGGGATGGATACGCAGTATTTT

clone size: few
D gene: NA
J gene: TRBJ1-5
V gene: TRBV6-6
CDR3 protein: CASSGTGPNQPQHF
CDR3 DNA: TGTGCCAGCAGTGGAACAGGCCCCAATCAGCCCCAGCATTTT

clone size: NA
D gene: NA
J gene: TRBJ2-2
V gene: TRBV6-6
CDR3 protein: CASSAVWAQNTGELFF
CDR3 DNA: TGTGCCAGCAGCGCCGTTTGGGCACAGAACACCGGGGAGCTGTTTTTT

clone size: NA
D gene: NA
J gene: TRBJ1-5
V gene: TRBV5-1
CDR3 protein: CASSLGGAGWDQPQHF
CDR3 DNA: TGCGCCAGCAGCTTGGGGGGCGCAGGGTGGGATCAGCCCCAGCATTTT

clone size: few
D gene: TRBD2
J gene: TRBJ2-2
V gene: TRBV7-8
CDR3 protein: CASSPAAGGNTGELFF
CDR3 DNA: TGTGCCAGCAGCCCCGCTGCGGGGGGGAACACCGGGGAGCTGTTTTTT

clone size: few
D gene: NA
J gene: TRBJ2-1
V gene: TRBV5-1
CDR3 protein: CASSFEGVYNEQFF
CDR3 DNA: TGCGCCAGCAGCTTTGAGGGGGTCTACAATGAGCAGTTCTTC

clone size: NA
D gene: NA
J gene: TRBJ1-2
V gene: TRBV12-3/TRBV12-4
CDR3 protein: CASSFRRDGYTF
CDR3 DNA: TGTGCCAGCAGTTTTCGCCGGGATGGCTACACCTTC

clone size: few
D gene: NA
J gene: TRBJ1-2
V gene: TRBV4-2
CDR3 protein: CASSQEVQGPNYGYTF
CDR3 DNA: TGTGCCAGCAGCCAAGAGGTTCAGGGCCCGAACTATGGCTACACCTTC

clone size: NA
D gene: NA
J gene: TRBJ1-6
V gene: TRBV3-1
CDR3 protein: CASTNRGARSPLHF
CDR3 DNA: TGTGCCAGCACCAACAGAGGGGCGAGATCACCCCTCCACTTT

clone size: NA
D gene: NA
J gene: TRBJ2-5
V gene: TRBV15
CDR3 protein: CATSRRRIQETQYF
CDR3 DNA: TGTGCCACCAGCAGACGCAGGATTCAAGAGACCCAGTACTTC

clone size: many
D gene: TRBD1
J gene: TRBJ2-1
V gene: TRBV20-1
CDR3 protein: CSAGTGTGIWDEQFF
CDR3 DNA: TGCAGTGCTGGAACCGGGACAGGGATTTGGGATGAGCAGTTCTTC

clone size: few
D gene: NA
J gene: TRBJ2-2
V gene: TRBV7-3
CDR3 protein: CASSPTTGGGELFF
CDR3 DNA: TGTGCCAGCAGCCCGACGACAGGCGGCGGGGAGCTGTTTTTT

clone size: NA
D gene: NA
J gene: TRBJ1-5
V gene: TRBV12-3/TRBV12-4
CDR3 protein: CASSLGAYYSNQPQHF
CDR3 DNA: TGTGCCAGCAGTTTGGGGGCCTACTATAGCAATCAGCCCCAGCATTTT

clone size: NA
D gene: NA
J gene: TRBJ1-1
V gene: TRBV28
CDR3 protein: CASSLYFTEAFF
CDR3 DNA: TGTGCCAGCAGTTTATACTTCACTGAAGCTTTCTTT